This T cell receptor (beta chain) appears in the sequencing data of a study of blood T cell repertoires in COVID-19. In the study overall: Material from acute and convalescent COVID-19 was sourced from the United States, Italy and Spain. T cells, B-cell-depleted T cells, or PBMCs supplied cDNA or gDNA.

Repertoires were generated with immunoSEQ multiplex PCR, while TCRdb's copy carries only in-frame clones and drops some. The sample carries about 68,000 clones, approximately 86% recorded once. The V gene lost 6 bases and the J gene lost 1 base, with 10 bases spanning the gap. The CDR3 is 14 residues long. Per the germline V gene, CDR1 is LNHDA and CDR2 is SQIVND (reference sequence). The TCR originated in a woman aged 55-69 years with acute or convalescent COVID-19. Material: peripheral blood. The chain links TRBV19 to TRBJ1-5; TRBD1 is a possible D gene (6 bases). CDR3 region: CASRGDISNQPQHF. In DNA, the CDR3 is TGTGCCAGTAGGGGGGACATAAGCAATCAGCCCCAGCATTTT.